The clone carrying this T cell receptor (beta chain) was seen once. The target antigen is unknown. Trimming cost V 0 bases and J 0 bases, with 11 bases left between them. This CDR3 has 16 residues. CDR1 MNHNY and CDR2 SVGAGI come from the germline V gene (reference sequence). The sample is drawn from a study of cytomegalovirus exposure and HLA in healthy donors. Study-level information: The roughly 130 validation repertoires used the same platform as the approximately 670 first-cohort repertoires (as reported by a later analysis). Findings and limits, study-wide: A list of roughly 160 TCR beta chains associated with cytomegalovirus was given. Most observed TCR sequences were rare, whereas some public TCRs were detected in many donors.

The donors belonged to the 120-subject validation cohort, separate from the roughly 700-subject first cohort. Profiling relied on immunoSEQ multiplex PCR, and the TCRdb table lists in-frame clones only, not all of them. The table records hundreds of thousands of clones, approximately 87% of them present only once. This sequence was found in a young woman in good health and CMV-seronegative. The specimen sequenced was PBMCs. This chain links TRBV6-6 with TRBJ1-1; no clear D. The DNA for the CDR3 is TGTGCCAGCAGTTACTCGAGGTGGGATCTGAACACTGAAGCTTTCTTT. Its protein is CASSYSRWDLNTEAFF.